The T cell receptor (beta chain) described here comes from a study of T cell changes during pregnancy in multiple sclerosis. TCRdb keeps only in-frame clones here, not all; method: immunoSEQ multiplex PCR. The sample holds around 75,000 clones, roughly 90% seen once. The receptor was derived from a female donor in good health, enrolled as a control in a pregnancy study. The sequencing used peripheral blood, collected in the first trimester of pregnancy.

The CDR3 reads CAATFSPGLFYGYTF. In nucleotides, the CDR3 is TGTGCCGCCACTTTCTCCCCGGGACTTTTCTATGGCTACACCTTC. The chain employs TRBV6-1 and TRBJ1-2; D is possibly TRBD1 (5 bases). The germline CDR1 and CDR2 sequences are MNHNS and SASEGT. Trimming removed 11 bases from V and 4 bases from J, with 23 bases in between. This CDR3 spans 15 amino acids.